The rows below give T cell receptor beta chains drawn from one sample of a study of STAT3 mutations in large granular lymphocyte leukemia. Some clones are missing from TCRdb's copy, which holds only in-frame ones; the method was immunoSEQ multiplex PCR. The data contain 20,000 to 30,000 clones, less than 95% of them singletons. Sequenced material: peripheral blood mononuclear cells. The receptors were gathered from a man in his forties with T-cell large granular lymphocyte leukemia. Some clones in this sample may be carry-over from other donors' samples. Both conserved end residues are part of each CDR3. The D gene is left open where the match is weak. Clone sizes are given selectively: once, few, many, or a class where the clone is expanded.

J	D	V	size	CDR3	DNA
TRBJ2-3	NA	TRBV4-1	NA	CASSQGTTWSDTQYF	TGCGCCAGCAGCCAAGGGACTACTTGGTCAGATACGCAGTATTTT
TRBJ2-3	NA	TRBV27	NA	CASSPLRGGDTQYF	TGTGCCAGCAGTCCCCTAAGGGGGGGAGATACGCAGTATTTT
TRBJ2-5	TRBD1	TRBV15	NA	CATSRGQGMETQYF	TGTGCCACCAGCAGAGGACAGGGTATGGAGACCCAGTACTTC
TRBJ2-1	TRBD2	TRBV27	NA	CASSPPGLAIHEQFF	TGTGCCAGCAGTCCCCCGGGACTAGCTATCCATGAGCAGTTCTTC
TRBJ1-1	NA	TRBV30	once	CAWSRLVGTEAFF	TGTGCCTGGAGTCGATTAGTCGGCACTGAAGCTTTCTTT
TRBJ2-5	TRBD2	TRBV29-1	NA	CSVPTSEETQYF	TGCAGCGTTCCAACTAGCGAGGAGACCCAGTACTTC
TRBJ1-5	TRBD1	TRBV13	NA	CASSLGGTGARMPQHF	TGTGCCAGCAGCTTAGGTGGGACAGGGGCAAGGATGCCCCAGCATTTT
TRBJ2-1	TRBD2	TRBV5-1	NA	CASSPRLAGTYNEQFF	TGCGCCAGCAGCCCAAGACTAGCGGGAACTTACAATGAGCAGTTCTTC
TRBJ1-1	NA	TRBV18	once	CASSPRTGGNTEAFF	TGTGCCAGCTCACCTAGGACCGGGGGTAATACTGAAGCTTTCTTT
TRBJ2-7	TRBD2	TRBV30	NA	CAWKRRGTFYEQYF	TGTGCCTGGAAGCGGCGGGGGACCTTCTACGAGCAGTACTTC
TRBJ2-3	TRBD1	TRBV7-9	NA	CASSSGWDSKTSRYF	TGTGCCAGCAGCTCGGGATGGGACAGTAAAACCTCCAGGTATTTT
TRBJ1-3	NA	TRBV28	NA	CASSDPPDRQYF	TGTGCCAGCAGTGACCCCCCAGACCGGCAATATTTT
TRBJ1-3	TRBD1	TRBV5-4	NA	CASSGGQGAGNTIYF	TGTGCCAGCAGCGGGGGACAGGGGGCTGGAAACACCATATATTTT
TRBJ2-3	NA	TRBV13	NA	CASSPRNHDSTDTQYF	TGTGCCAGCAGCCCCCGTAACCACGATAGCACAGATACGCAGTATTTT
TRBJ2-3	NA	TRBV4-2	NA	CASSPDSFTDTQYF	TGTGCCAGCAGCCCAGACAGTTTTACAGATACGCAGTATTTT
TRBJ1-4	NA	TRBV5-1	NA	CASSLDSDLSSEKLFF	TGCGCCAGCAGCCTGGATAGTGACCTCTCCAGTGAAAAACTGTTTTTT
TRBJ2-5	TRBD1	TRBV5-1	NA	CASNRGLTQETQYF	TGCGCCAGCAACAGGGGGTTAACCCAAGAGACCCAGTACTTC
TRBJ2-7	NA	TRBV18	NA	CASSLSSSYEQYF	TGTGCCAGCTCACTTTCGAGCTCCTACGAGCAGTACTTC
TRBJ1-4	NA	TRBV5-1	NA	CATTDATNEKLFF	TGCGCCACCACAGATGCAACTAATGAAAAACTGTTTTTT
TRBJ1-6	NA	TRBV14	NA	CASSLSGYNSPLHF	TGTGCCAGCAGCTTATCAGGGTATAATTCACCCCTCCACTTT
TRBJ1-2	NA	TRBV2	NA	CASSRAESGYTF	TGTGCCAGCAGCCGGGCAGAGTCTGGCTACACCTTC
TRBJ2-1	NA	TRBV5-1	NA	CASGTWAGASEQFF	TGCGCCAGCGGTACCTGGGCGGGGGCTTCTGAGCAGTTCTTC
TRBJ2-7	NA	TRBV5-6	NA	CASSGDTSGDSYEQYF	TGTGCCAGCAGCGGGGACACTTCGGGGGACTCCTACGAGCAGTACTTC
TRBJ1-2	NA	TRBV7-9	NA	CASSNSGGAGGYTF	TGTGCCAGCAGCAACAGCGGGGGGGCCGGTGGCTACACCTTC
TRBJ1-2	NA	TRBV18	once	CASSPDRAKIGYTF	TGTGCCAGCTCGCCCGACAGAGCAAAGATCGGCTACACCTTC
TRBJ1-6	TRBD1	TRBV18	NA	CASSPRRTGPDSPLHF	TGTGCCAGCTCGCCCCGGAGGACAGGCCCTGACTCACCCCTCCACTTT
TRBJ2-7	TRBD1	TRBV11-2	NA	CASSLGTGVAYEQYF	TGTGCCAGCAGCTTAGGGACAGGGGTGGCCTACGAGCAGTACTTC